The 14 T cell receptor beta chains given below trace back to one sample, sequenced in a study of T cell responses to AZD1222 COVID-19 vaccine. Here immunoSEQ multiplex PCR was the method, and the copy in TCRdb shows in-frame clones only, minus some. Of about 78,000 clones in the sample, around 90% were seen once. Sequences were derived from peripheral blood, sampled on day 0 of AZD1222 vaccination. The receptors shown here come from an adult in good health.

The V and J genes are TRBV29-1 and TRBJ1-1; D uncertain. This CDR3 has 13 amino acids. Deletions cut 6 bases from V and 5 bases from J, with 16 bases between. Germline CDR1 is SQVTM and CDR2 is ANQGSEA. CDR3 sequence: CSVDQLVRTEAFF. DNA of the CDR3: TGCAGCGTAGACCAACTGGTACGAACTGAAGCTTTCTTT.

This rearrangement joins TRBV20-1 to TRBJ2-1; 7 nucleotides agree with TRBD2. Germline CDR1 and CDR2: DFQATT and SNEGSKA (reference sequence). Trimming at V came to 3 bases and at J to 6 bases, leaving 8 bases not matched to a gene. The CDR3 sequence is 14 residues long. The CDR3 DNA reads TGCAGTGCTAGTGGTGGCCGCGGGAGCAATGAGCAGTTCTTC. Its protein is CSASGGRGSNEQFF.

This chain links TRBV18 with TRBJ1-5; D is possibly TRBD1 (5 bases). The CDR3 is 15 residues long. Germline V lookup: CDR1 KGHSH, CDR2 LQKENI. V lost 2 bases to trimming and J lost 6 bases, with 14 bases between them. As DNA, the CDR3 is TGTGCCAGCTCACCAGGTAGGGACGCCCCTCAGCCCCAGCATTTT. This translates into CASSPGRDAPQPQHF.

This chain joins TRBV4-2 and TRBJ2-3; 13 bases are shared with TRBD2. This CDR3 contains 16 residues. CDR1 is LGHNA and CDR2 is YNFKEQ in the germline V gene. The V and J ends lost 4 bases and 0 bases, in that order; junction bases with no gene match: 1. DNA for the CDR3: TGTGCCAGCAGCCGACTAGCGGGAGGCAGCACAGATACGCAGTATTTT. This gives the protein CASSRLAGGSTDTQYF.

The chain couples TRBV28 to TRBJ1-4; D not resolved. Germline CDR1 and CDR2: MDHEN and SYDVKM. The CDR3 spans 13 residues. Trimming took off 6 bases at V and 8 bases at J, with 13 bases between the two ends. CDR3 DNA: TGTGCCAGCAGCCGCGGGCGGCGAGAAAAACTGTTTTTT. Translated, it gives CASSRGRREKLFF.

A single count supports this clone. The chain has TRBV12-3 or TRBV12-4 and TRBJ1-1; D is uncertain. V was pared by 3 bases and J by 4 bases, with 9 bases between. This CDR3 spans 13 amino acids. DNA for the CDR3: TGTGCCAGCAGTTTGGCAGCTATCACTGAAGCTTTCTTT. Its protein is CASSLAAITEAFF.

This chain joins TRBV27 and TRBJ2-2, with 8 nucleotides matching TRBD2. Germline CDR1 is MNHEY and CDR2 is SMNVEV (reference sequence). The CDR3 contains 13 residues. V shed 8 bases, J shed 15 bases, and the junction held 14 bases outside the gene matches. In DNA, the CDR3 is TGTGCCAGCCAAGGTCTTTTAGCGGGACGGGTGTTTTTT. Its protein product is CASQGLLAGRVFF.

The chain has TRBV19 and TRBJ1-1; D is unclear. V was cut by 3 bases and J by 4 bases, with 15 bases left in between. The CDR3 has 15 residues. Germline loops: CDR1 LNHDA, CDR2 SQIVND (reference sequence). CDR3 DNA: TGTGCCAGTAGTATTCATGGGTCAGTGGGCACTGAAGCTTTCTTT. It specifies CASSIHGSVGTEAFF.

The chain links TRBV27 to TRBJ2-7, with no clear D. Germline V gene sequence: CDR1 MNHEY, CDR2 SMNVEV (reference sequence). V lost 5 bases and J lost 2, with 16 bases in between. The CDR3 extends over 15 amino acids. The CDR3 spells CASSILSATPYEQYF. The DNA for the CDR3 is TGTGCCAGCAGTATCCTGAGCGCGACCCCCTACGAGCAGTACTTC.

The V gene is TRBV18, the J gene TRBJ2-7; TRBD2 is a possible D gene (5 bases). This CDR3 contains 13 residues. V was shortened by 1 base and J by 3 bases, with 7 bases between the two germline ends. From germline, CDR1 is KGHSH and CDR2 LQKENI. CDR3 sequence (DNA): TGTGCCAGCTCACCACGGGAGATCTACGAGCAGTACTTC. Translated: CASSPREIYEQYF.

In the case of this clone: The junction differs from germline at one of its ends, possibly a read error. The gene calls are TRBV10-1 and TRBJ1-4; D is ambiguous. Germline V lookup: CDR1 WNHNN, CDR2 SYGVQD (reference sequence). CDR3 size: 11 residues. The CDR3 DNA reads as TGCGCCAGCAGTGAGGCGCAGGTGCTGATTTTT. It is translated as CASSEAQVLIF.

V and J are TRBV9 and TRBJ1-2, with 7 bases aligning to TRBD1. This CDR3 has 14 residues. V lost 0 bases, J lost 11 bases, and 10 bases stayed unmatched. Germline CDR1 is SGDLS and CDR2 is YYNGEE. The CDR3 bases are TGTGCCAGCAGCGTAGGAGGAGACAGGGAGGGTTACACCTTC. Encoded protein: CASSVGGDREGYTF. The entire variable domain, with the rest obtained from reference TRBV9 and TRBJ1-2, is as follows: DSGVTQTPKHLITATGQRVTLRCSPRSGDLSVYWYQQSLDQGLQFLIQYYNGEERAKGNILERFSAQQFPDLHSELNLSSLELGDSALYFCASSVGGDREGYTFGSGTRLTVV.

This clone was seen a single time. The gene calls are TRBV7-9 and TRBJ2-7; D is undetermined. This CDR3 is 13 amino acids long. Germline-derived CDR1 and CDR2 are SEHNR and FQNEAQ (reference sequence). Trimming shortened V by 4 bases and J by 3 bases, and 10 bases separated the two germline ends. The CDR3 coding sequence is TGTGCCAGCAGCTCTAGGCTGGGCTACGAGCAGTACTTC. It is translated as CASSSRLGYEQYF. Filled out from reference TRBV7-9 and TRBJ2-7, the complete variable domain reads DTGVSQNPRHKITKRGQNVTFRCDPISEHNRLYWYRQTLGQGPEFLTYFQNEAQLEKSRLLSDRFSAERPKGSFSTLEIQRTEQGDSAMYLCASSSRLGYEQYFGPGTRLTVT.

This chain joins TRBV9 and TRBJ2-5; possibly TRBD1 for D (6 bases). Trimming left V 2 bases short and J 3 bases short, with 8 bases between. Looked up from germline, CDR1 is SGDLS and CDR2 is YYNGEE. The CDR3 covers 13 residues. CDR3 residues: CASSVAGEETQYF. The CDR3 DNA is TGTGCCAGCAGCGTTGCAGGGGAAGAGACCCAGTACTTC.